Listed here are 23 T cell receptor beta chains from one sample, sequenced in a study of read filtering for tumor transcriptome and immune sequencing. Molecular barcoded adaptors covering alpha/delta and beta/gamma chains were used on 400 to 450 ng RNA. A single record per CDR3 protein comes from TCRdb applying MiXCR to the reads. The sample has about 86,000 distinct CDR3 sequences, 10% to 15% seen once. Sequenced: a population of CD138-negative cells sorted from bone marrow. Source of these receptors: a donor at least 40 years old with multiple myeloma.

This clonotype was recorded many times. The chain combines TRBV5-1 with TRBJ1-1; 7 bases are a match to TRBD1. CDR1 SGHRS and CDR2 YFSETQ come from the germline V gene. The CDR3 spans 17 residues. Trimming cost V 4 bases and J 4 bases; bases outside gene matches: 16. This CDR3 reads CASSPGKGAQAGTEAFF. For the CDR3, the DNA is TGCGCCAGCAGCCCCGGGAAGGGGGCTCAGGCTGGCACTGAAGCTTTCTTT.

The chain is built from TRBV6-2 or TRBV6-3 and TRBJ2-7; no clear D gene. V shed 3 bases and J shed 1 base, with 16 bases lying between them. Germline V gene sequence: CDR1 MNHEY, CDR2 SVGEGT. The length of the CDR3 is 16 residues. CDR3 sequence (DNA): TGTGCCAGCAGTTATCTCCCGCAGCATGATTCCTACGAGCAGTACTTC. Its translation is CASSYLPQHDSYEQYF.

Ten or more counts support this clonotype. J is TRBJ2-1 and V is TRBV11-2; D not certain. The V gene lost 0 bases and the J gene lost 12 bases, with 15 bases spanning the gap. The CDR3 extends over 14 amino acids. Looked up from germline, CDR1 is SGHAT and CDR2 is FQNNGV. The CDR3 DNA reads as TGTGCCAGCAGCTTAGATGCCCAGACCCCTGGGCAGTTCTTC. Protein product: CASSLDAQTPGQFF.

This clonotype has ten or more counts. V is TRBV24-1 and J is TRBJ1-5; D remains ambiguous. The V gene's germline CDR1 is KGHDR and CDR2 SFDVKD. CDR3 length: 14 amino acids. V was clipped by 9 bases and J by 0 bases, with 11 bases between them. DNA for the CDR3: TGTGCCACCGGCGGAAGAGATAGCAATCAGCCCCAGCATTTT. Protein product: CATGGRDSNQPQHF.

This clonotype was seen ten or more times. The chain carries TRBV6-6 and TRBJ2-5; 12 bases map to TRBD2. Per the germline V gene, CDR1 is MNHNY and CDR2 is SVGAGI (reference sequence). The CDR3 consists of 16 residues. V lost 5 bases to trimming and J lost 5 bases; unmatched junction nucleotides: 9. The CDR3 DNA follows: TGTGCCAGCAGTCCACGGACTAGCGGGATGCGGGAGACCCAGTACTTC. Encoded protein: CASSPRTSGMRETQYF.

This clonotype was seen repeatedly, ten times or more. The V and J genes are TRBV7-6 and TRBJ2-2; TRBD1 agrees at 9 bases. Germline V gene data show CDR1 as SGHVS and CDR2 as FNYEAQ. V lost 1 base to trimming and J lost 7 bases; unmatched junction nucleotides: 7. The CDR3 consists of 16 residues. The CDR3 is CASSLVQGAQYGELFF. The CDR3 DNA is TGTGCCAGCAGCTTAGTACAGGGGGCGCAATACGGGGAGCTGTTTTTT.

This clonotype was seen repeatedly, ten times or more. V gene TRBV24-1 combines with J gene TRBJ2-2, with 8 bases aligning to TRBD1. CDR3 length: 18 residues. Germline lookup yields CDR1 KGHDR and CDR2 SFDVKD. Losses at the gene ends were 1 base for V and 5 bases for J; bases not matched to a gene: 11. For the CDR3, the DNA is TGTGCCACCAGTGATTTCCCAGGACAGGGTATAGGGACCGGGGAGCTGTTTTTT. It codes for CATSDFPGQGIGTGELFF.

This clonotype showed up many times. This chain uses TRBV20-1 with TRBJ1-1; D remains unclear. The CDR3 length is 13 residues. The V end lost 3 bases, the J end lost 0 bases, and 8 bases lay between the germline ends. Germline CDR1 is DFQATT and CDR2 is SNEGSKA (reference sequence). The DNA for the CDR3 is TGCAGTGCTAGTCCAACGATGAACACTGAAGCTTTCTTT. This sequence encodes CSASPTMNTEAFF.

The V and J genes are TRBV6-6 and TRBJ1-3; D possibly corresponds to TRBD1 (6 bases). CDR1 is MNHNY and CDR2 is SVGAGI in the germline V gene (reference sequence). This CDR3 is 14 amino acids long. Trimming cost V 2 bases and J 4 bases, with 9 bases left between them. CDR3 nucleotides: TGTGCCAGCAGTTACGGGACAACCGGAAACACCATATATTTT. It is translated as CASSYGTTGNTIYF.

Ten or more counts support this clonotype. Written as DNA, the CDR3 is TGCGCCAGCAGCGAGGGACTAGCGCGGGAGACCCAGTACTTC. Translating it yields CASSEGLARETQYF. This chain links TRBV5-1 with TRBJ2-5, with 10 bases lining up with TRBD2. The junction had 5 bases not matched to a gene; V was cut back by 4 bases and J by 5 bases. The CDR3 contains 14 residues. Germline V lookup: CDR1 SGHRS, CDR2 YFSETQ.

This clonotype was found a few times. Compared with germline, one end of the junction differs, possibly owing to a read error. This sequence joins TRBV11-2 and TRBJ2-5; D is undetermined. Germline V gives CDR1 SGHAT, CDR2 FQNNGV. This CDR3 spans 13 amino acids. The CDR3 DNA reads as TGTGCCGGCAGCTTTAGGGTTAAGGAGACCCAGTACTTC. Encoded protein: CAGSFRVKETQYF.

This clonotype was observed at least ten times. CDR3 residues: CASSISGELFF. The CDR3 DNA sequence: TGTGCCAGTAGTATCTCCGGGGAGCTGTTTTTT. This chain links TRBV19 with TRBJ2-2; D is unresolved. V lost 3 bases to trimming and J lost 6 bases, with 2 bases between them. CDR3 length equals 11 residues. Germline CDR1 and CDR2: LNHDA and SQIVND (reference sequence).

This clonotype was seen ten or more times. The rearrangement uses TRBV3-1 and TRBJ1-1, with 8 bases aligning to TRBD1. The V and J ends lost 4 bases and 6 bases, in that order; junction bases with no gene match: 13. CDR3 length: 16 residues. The germline V gene encodes CDR1 LGHDT and CDR2 YNNKEL (reference sequence). As DNA, the CDR3 is TGTGCCAGCAGCCCCGACCGGACAGGGCGGGTAGCTGAAGCTTTCTTT. Translated, it gives CASSPDRTGRVAEAFF.

This clonotype was detected only a few times. This rearrangement joins TRBV4-1 to TRBJ2-7, with D perhaps being TRBD1 or TRBD2 (5 bases each). CDR1 is MGHRA, CDR2 YSYEKL, per germline. This CDR3 contains 14 residues. V was pared by 1 base and J by 11 bases, with 18 bases between. The CDR3 DNA sequence: TGCGCCAGCAGCCAAGTGGTTTCTGGGACGAGGGAGTACTTC. This gives the protein CASSQVVSGTREYF.

This clonotype was counted ten times or more. This chain uses TRBV6-2 or TRBV6-3 with TRBJ1-5; D gene uncertain. The CDR3 has 14 residues. The germline V gene encodes CDR1 MNHEY and CDR2 SVGEGT. Deletions cut 2 bases from V and 1 base from J, with 6 bases between. CDR3 region: CASSYGGSNQPQHF. The CDR3 DNA follows: TGTGCCAGCAGTTACGGCGGAAGCAATCAGCCCCAGCATTTT.

The chain carries TRBV2 and TRBJ2-2; no clear D gene. Germline CDR1 and CDR2: SNHLY and FYNNEI. This CDR3 is built from 11 residues. Trimming shortened V by 6 bases and J by 8 bases, and 7 bases separated the two germline ends. CDR3 region: CASRVGGELFF. The CDR3 DNA is TGTGCCAGCAGGGTAGGGGGGGAGCTGTTTTTT.

This clonotype was counted ten times or more. The rearrangement joins TRBV27 to TRBJ2-1; 8 nucleotides agree with TRBD2. This CDR3 spans 14 amino acids. The germline CDR1 and CDR2 sequences are MNHEY and SMNVEV (reference sequence). Germline trimming cut 7 bases from V and 8 bases from J; bases unmatched to any gene: 10. The CDR3 loop reads CASIPLGAGDEQFF. The CDR3 DNA reads as TGTGCCAGCATTCCGCTCGGAGCGGGAGATGAGCAGTTCTTC.

This clonotype showed up many times. The rearrangement links TRBV5-5 to TRBJ2-1; D remains ambiguous. This CDR3 has 15 residues. With 1 base removed from V and 4 bases from J, the gap between germline ends came to 12 bases. CDR1 and CDR2 from the germline V gene are SGHKS and YYEKEE (reference sequence). The CDR3 DNA reads as TGTGCCAGCAGCTTGAGGGCATCCAAATACAATGAGCAGTTCTTC. This sequence encodes CASSLRASKYNEQFF.

Worth noting for this clonotype: Since a much larger clone is just one base distant, this may be a read error. V is TRBV5-1 and J is TRBJ1-2; possibly TRBD1 for D (5 bases). CDR1 is SGHRS and CDR2 is YFSETQ in the germline V gene. The CDR3 totals 15 residues. The CDR3 sequence is CAISSGEVRGDGYTF. The CDR3, as DNA: TGCGCCATCAGCTCCGGTGAGGTCCGGGGCGATGGCTACACCTTC.

There are a few counts of this clonotype. The rearrangement uses TRBV23-1 and TRBJ1-2, with 9 bases matching TRBD1. TRBV23-1 is an open reading frame whose function is uncertain. This CDR3 comprises 15 residues. Trimming at V came to 2 bases and at J to 4 bases, leaving 5 bases not matched to a gene. CDR3 sequence reads: CASSQPLQGAYGYTF. The CDR3 DNA is TGCGCCAGCAGTCAACCACTACAGGGGGCCTATGGCTACACCTTC.

This clonotype was observed at least ten times. The chain is built from TRBV12-3 or TRBV12-4 and TRBJ2-3; maybe TRBD1 (5 bases). The V end was cut by 3 bases, the J end by 7 bases, with 17 bases between. This CDR3 spans 15 amino acids. CDR3 coding DNA: TGTGCCAGCAGTTTTAACCAGGGCCTAGGTAATACGCAGTATTTT. It codes for CASSFNQGLGNTQYF.

This clonotype was found a few times. DNA for the CDR3: TGTGCCAGCAGCCTGACTAGACGGACCGGGGAGCTGTTTTTT. Translation: CASSLTRRTGELFF. The V gene is TRBV11-2, the J gene TRBJ2-2; possibly TRBD2 for D (6 bases). CDR1 is SGHAT, CDR2 FQNNGV, per germline. V lost 5 bases and J lost 5, with 12 bases in between. The CDR3 spans 14 residues.

This clonotype was observed many times. The rearrangement joins TRBV30 to TRBJ2-1; D gene uncertain. Looked up from germline, CDR1 is GTSNPN and CDR2 is SVGIG (reference sequence). Trimming cost V 5 bases and J 8 bases, with 7 bases left between them. The CDR3 consists of 10 residues. CDR3 sequence reads: CAWSSDEQFF. The CDR3, as DNA: TGTGCCTGGTCCTCCGATGAGCAGTTCTTC.